These 14 T cell receptor beta chains were sequenced from one sample in a study of T cell responses to AZD1222 COVID-19 vaccine. Using immunoSEQ multiplex PCR, the repertoire was profiled, and TCRdb retains in-frame clones only, with some absent. The table has approximately 180,000 clones, around nine tenths seen once; the top ten hold approximately 7.7%. The material was peripheral blood, obtained on day 0 of AZD1222 vaccination. The receptors shown here come from an adult in good health.

The sample holds one count of this clone. J is TRBJ1-2 and V is TRBV7-2; 9 bases line up with TRBD1. V gave up 3 bases and J gave up 3 bases; unmatched junction bases: 5. Germline V gene data show CDR1 as SGHTA and CDR2 as FQGNSA. The CDR3 is made up of 15 amino acids. This chain's CDR3 is CASSFRDRVDYGYTF. CDR3 nucleotides: TGTGCCAGCAGCTTCCGGGACAGGGTGGACTATGGCTACACCTTC. Variable domain in full (rest from reference TRBV7-2 and TRBJ1-2): GAGVSQSPSNKVTEKGKDVELRCDPISGHTALYWYRQSLGQGLEFLIYFQGNSAPDKSGLPSDRFSAERTGGSVSTLTIQRTQQEDSAVYLCASSFRDRVDYGYTFGSGTRLTVV.

The chain recombines TRBV6-6 with TRBJ2-7; either TRBD1 or TRBD2 may fit D (6 bases each). Per the germline V gene, CDR1 is MNHNY and CDR2 is SVGAGI (reference sequence). CDR3 length: 16 amino acids. Trimming stripped 0 bases from V and 2 bases from J, with 14 bases between. The CDR3 region is CASSYSKGGGPYEQYF. CDR3 bases: TGTGCCAGCAGTTACTCGAAGGGGGGAGGCCCCTACGAGCAGTACTTC.

The chain carries TRBV19 and TRBJ1-1; D ambiguous. Germline lookup yields CDR1 LNHDA and CDR2 SQIVND (reference sequence). The V end lost 0 bases, the J end lost 8 bases, and 13 bases lay between the germline ends. This CDR3 is built from 14 residues. CDR3 sequence (DNA): TGTGCCAGTAGTATAGATAGAAGGCGACCGGAAGCTTTCTTT. It yields the protein CASSIDRRRPEAFF.

This clone was detected a few times. The chain joins TRBV12-3 or TRBV12-4 to TRBJ1-2, with a tentative D call TRBD1 (6 bases). The V gene lost 4 bases and the J gene lost 7 bases, with 13 bases spanning the gap. The length of the CDR3 is 13 residues. CDR3 sequence (DNA): TGTGCCAGCAGTTGGGCCGAGGGGGGTGGCTACACCTTC. Encoded protein: CASSWAEGGGYTF.

V usage is TRBV6-5 and J usage is TRBJ1-5, with D unclear. In germline, CDR1 is MNHEY, CDR2 SVGAGI. This CDR3 spans 15 amino acids. The ends were cut back, 6 bases at V and 2 bases at J, with 14 bases in the middle. CDR3 nucleotide sequence: TGTGCCAGCAGCCTAGGACTATCGGGCAATCAGCCCCAGCATTTT. Translated: CASSLGLSGNQPQHF.

There are a few counts of this clone. The chain couples TRBV15 to TRBJ2-1, with D unclear. V was clipped by 0 bases and J by 13 bases, with 16 bases between them. Germline values: CDR1 LNHNV, CDR2 YYDKDF (reference sequence). There are 14 residues in the CDR3. CDR3 DNA: TGTGCCACCAGCAGAGATTCCCAAGCCATAGACCAGTTCTTC. As protein: CATSRDSQAIDQFF. The whole variable domain, remainder taken from reference TRBV15 and TRBJ2-1, is DAMVIQNPRYQVTQFGKPVTLSCSQTLNHNVMYWYQQKSSQAPKLLFHYYDKDFNNEADTPDNFQSRRPNTSFCFLDIRSPGLGDTAMYLCATSRDSQAIDQFFGPGTRLTVL.

The V gene is TRBV3-1 (or the pseudogene TRBV3-2), the J gene TRBJ2-4; TRBD2 matches 8 bases. The CDR3 consists of 14 residues. The germline V gene encodes CDR1 LGHDT and CDR2 YNNKEL (reference sequence). V trimming: 4 bases; J trimming: 8 bases; junction bases outside the gene matches: 7. CDR3 nucleotide sequence: TGTGCCAGCAGCCCCGGGGGGGGAGTGGACATTCAGTACTTC. Residues: CASSPGGGVDIQYF.

The CDR3 region has the DNA TGTGCCAGCAGCCCGGGACAGGGGAGCTATGGCTACACCTTC. This encodes CASSPGQGSYGYTF. The rearrangement uses TRBV6-5 and TRBJ1-2; 10 bases match TRBD1. CDR3 length: 14 amino acids. In germline, CDR1 is MNHEY, CDR2 SVGAGI. Trimming took 6 bases from V and 4 from J; bases not matched to a gene: 5.

The DNA of the CDR3 is TGTGCCATCAGCGGGACAGGGAGCGGGGTCGGGCACAATGAGCAGTTCTTC. This sequence encodes CAISGTGSGVGHNEQFF. The gene calls are TRBV10-3 and TRBJ2-1, with 9 bases identical to TRBD1. Losses at the gene ends were 6 bases for V and 5 bases for J; bases not matched to a gene: 14. The CDR3 runs 17 residues. Germline CDR1 and CDR2: ENHRY and SYGVKD.

The rearrangement uses TRBV29-1 and TRBJ1-2; TRBD1 agrees at 7 bases. Germline V gene sequence: CDR1 SQVTM, CDR2 ANQGSEA. The CDR3 is 15 residues long. V lost 3 bases and J lost 4; bases outside the gene matches: 11. The CDR3 loop reads CSVDRPGGQVYGYTF. The CDR3 nucleotides read TGCAGCGTTGACCGCCCAGGGGGGCAAGTCTATGGCTACACCTTC.

The gene calls are TRBV6-1 and TRBJ2-3; 9 bases line up with TRBD2. CDR3 length equals 17 residues. V lost 3 bases and J lost 4; bases outside the gene matches: 11. Germline CDR1 reads MNHNS; CDR2 reads SASEGT. CDR3 DNA sequence: TGTGCCAGCAGTGACCCGAGCCGCGGGGGGGCCGCAGATACGCAGTATTTT. Translating it yields CASSDPSRGGAADTQYF.

This chain links TRBV29-1 with TRBJ2-5; unclear D gene. Germline lookup yields CDR1 SQVTM and CDR2 ANQGSEA. There are 13 residues in the CDR3. V lost 0 bases and J 0 bases, leaving 5 bases between the germline ends. The CDR3 DNA follows: TGCAGCGTTGAAGAGGGAAACCAAGAGACCCAGTACTTC. Translating gives CSVEEGNQETQYF.

This chain connects TRBV14 to TRBJ1-2; D perhaps matches TRBD1 (6 bases). The CDR3 is 16 residues long. With 0 bases removed from V and 4 bases from J, the gap between germline ends came to 15 bases. In germline, CDR1 is SGHDN, CDR2 FVKESK. The CDR3 sequence is CASSQELGGRSYGYTF. Written as DNA, the CDR3 is TGTGCCAGCAGCCAAGAACTGGGGGGCCGGAGCTATGGCTACACCTTC.

This clone was observed a handful of times. J is TRBJ1-1 and V is TRBV7-3; D perhaps matches TRBD1 (6 bases). The CDR3 extends over 16 amino acids. Germline CDR1 reads SGHTA; CDR2 reads FQGTGA. V lost 3 bases, J lost 4 bases, and 18 bases lay in between. CDR3 in DNA: TGTGCCAGCAGCTTGAACCCAGGGGAATTGGGCACTGAAGCTTTCTTT. Its protein product is CASSLNPGELGTEAFF.